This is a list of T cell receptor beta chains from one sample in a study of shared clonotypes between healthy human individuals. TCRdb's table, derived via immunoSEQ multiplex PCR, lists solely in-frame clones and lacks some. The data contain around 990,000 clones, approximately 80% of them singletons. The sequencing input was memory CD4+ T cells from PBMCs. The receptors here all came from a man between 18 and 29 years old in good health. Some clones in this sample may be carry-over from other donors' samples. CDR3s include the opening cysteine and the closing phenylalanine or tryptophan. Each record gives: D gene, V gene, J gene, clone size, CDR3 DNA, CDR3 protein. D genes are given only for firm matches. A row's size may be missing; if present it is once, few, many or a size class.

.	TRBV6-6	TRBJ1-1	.	TGTGCCAGCCGTACTAGCCAGGGGACTGAAGCTTTCTTT	CASRTSQGTEAFF
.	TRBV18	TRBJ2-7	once	TGTGCCAGCTCAATCCGGACAGTCTCCTACGAGCAGTACTTC	CASSIRTVSYEQYF
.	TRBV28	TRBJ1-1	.	TGTGCCAGCACCCTCTCAGGAGGGAGGGGGTGGGTGGCTTTCTTT	CASTLSGGRGWVAFF
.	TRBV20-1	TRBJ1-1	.	TGCAGTGCTCGCCGAATCACTGAAGCTTTCTTT	CSARRITEAFF
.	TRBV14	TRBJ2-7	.	TGTGCCAGCAGCCCCGGGGGCAGGGGGTCATCCTACGAGCAGTACTTC	CASSPGGRGSSYEQYF
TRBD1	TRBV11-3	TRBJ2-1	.	TGTGCCAGCAGCTCCCGGGACAGGGGTTACAATGAGCAGTTCTTC	CASSSRDRGYNEQFF
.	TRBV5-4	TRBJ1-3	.	TGTGCCAGCAGTCTTAGCAGAGGAAACACCATATATTTT	CASSLSRGNTIYF
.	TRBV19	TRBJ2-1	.	TGTGCCAGTAGTTCTCAGGGGAATTACAATGAGCAGTTCTTC	CASSSQGNYNEQFF
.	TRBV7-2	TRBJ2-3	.	TGTGCCAGCCTCCCCCTTAGTTTCTCGGGGGCGGATACGCAGTATTTT	CASLPLSFSGADTQYF
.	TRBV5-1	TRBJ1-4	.	TGCGCCAGCAGCTTGGACGGGACAACTGAAAAACTGTTTTTT	CASSLDGTTEKLFF
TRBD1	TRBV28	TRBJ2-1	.	TGTGCCAGCAGGATTCAGGGGGCAGGGGAGCAGTTCTTC	CASRIQGAGEQFF
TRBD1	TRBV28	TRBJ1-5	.	TGTGCCAGCAGCCTTGGGAACAGGGGTAGCCCCCAGCATTTT	CASSLGNRGSPQHF
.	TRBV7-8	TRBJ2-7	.	TGTGCCAGCAGCTCATCGGGTAGCGGAGTTTCCTACGAGCAGTACTTC	CASSSSGSGVSYEQYF
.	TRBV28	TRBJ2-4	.	TGTGCCAGCAGCCCCGGGGAGGAACGGCTCCCCTTAGCCAAAAACATTCAGTACTTC	CASSPGEERLPLAKNIQYF
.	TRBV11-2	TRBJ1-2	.	TGTGCCAGCAGCTTAGGTAGCGGTAACTATGGCTACACCTTC	CASSLGSGNYGYTF
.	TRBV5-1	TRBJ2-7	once	TGCGCCAGCAGCCCAGTACGGGACCCCTACGAGCAGTACTTC	CASSPVRDPYEQYF
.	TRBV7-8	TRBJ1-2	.	TGTGCCAGCAGCTCATTGGGACTGACTTATGGCTACACCTTC	CASSSLGLTYGYTF
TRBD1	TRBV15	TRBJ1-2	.	TGTGCCACCAGCAGACTAAGACAGGGAGGATTGGGCTACACCTTC	CATSRLRQGGLGYTF
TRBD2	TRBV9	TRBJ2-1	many	TGTGCCAGCAGCGTAGCTACTAGGACTAGGGGCAATGAGCAGTTCTTC	CASSVATRTRGNEQFF
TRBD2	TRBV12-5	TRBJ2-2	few	TGTGCTAGTGTCCTACCCCCCAGGCGGGGGGACGGCACCGGGGAGCTGTTTTTT	CASVLPPRRGDGTGELFF
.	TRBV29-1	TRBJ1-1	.	TGCAGCGTGGCGGGTCGTACAGAGAACACTGAAGCTTTCTTT	CSVAGRTENTEAFF
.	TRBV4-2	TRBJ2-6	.	TGTGCCAGCAGCCGCTCTGGGGCCAACGTCCTGACTTTC	CASSRSGANVLTF
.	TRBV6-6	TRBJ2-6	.	TGTGCCAGCAGCAAAGTAAGGCCGGGATTGGTTGACGTCCTGACTTTC	CASSKVRPGLVDVLTF
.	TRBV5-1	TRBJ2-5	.	TGCGCCAGCAGCTTGGAACCCCCCCAGGAGACCCAGTACTTC	CASSLEPPQETQYF
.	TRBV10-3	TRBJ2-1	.	TGTGCCATCAGTGAGTACGCCCAGACTAGACAGGGAACTGTGCAGTTCTTC	CAISEYAQTRQGTVQFF
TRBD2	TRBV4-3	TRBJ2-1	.	TGCGCCAGCAGCCAAGAAGTTTTAGGACCTCCAATTAGCGGGAGGTACAATGAGCAGTTCTTC	CASSQEVLGPPISGRYNEQFF
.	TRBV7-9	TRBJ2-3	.	TGTGCCAGCAGCTCCCTTAAGGTTAGCACAGATACGCAGTATTTT	CASSSLKVSTDTQYF
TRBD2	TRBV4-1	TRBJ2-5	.	TGCGCCAGCAGCCCCGGACTAGCGGGAGGCGGCGAGACCCAGTACTTC	CASSPGLAGGGETQYF
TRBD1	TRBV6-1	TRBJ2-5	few	TGTGCCAGCAGTGAAGCGCAGGCAGGGGGTCAAGAGACCCAGTACTTC	CASSEAQAGGQETQYF
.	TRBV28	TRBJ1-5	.	TGTGCCAGCAGTGGGCAGTACCTCTCCTGGGATCAGCCCCAGCATTTT	CASSGQYLSWDQPQHF
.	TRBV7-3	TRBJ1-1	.	TGTGCCAGCAGCTTAAGGGGCGGGGGCCCGACTGGTACGAACACTGAAGCTTTCTTT	CASSLRGGGPTGTNTEAFF
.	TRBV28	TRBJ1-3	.	TGTGCCAGCAGTTTTGCTGGGACAGGAAACACCATATATTTT	CASSFAGTGNTIYF
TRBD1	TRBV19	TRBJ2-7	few	TGTGCCAGTAGAGGGACAGGGATCTACGAGCAGTACTTC	CASRGTGIYEQYF
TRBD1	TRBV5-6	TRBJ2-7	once	TGTGCCAGCAGCTTGGCAGGGGGTTCCCGTTACGAGCAGTACTTC	CASSLAGGSRYEQYF
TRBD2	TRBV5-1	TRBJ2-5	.	TGCGCCAGCAGCTTGGTCCTCGGAAGCGGGGGAGAAGAGACCCAGTACTTC	CASSLVLGSGGEETQYF
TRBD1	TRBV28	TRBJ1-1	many	TGTGCCAGCAGTTTACCACGAGGGACAGGGAGGGCTGAAGCTTTCTTT	CASSLPRGTGRAEAFF
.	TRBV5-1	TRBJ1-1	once	TGCGCCAGCAGCTTGGGAGTGAACACTGAAGCTTTCTTT	CASSLGVNTEAFF
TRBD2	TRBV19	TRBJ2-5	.	TGTGCCAGTAGTATTGTGGGGACTAGCCGAGAGACCCAGTACTTC	CASSIVGTSRETQYF
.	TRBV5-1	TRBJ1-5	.	TGCGCCAGCAGCTTTTGGGGGGGAAGAGATCAGCCCCAGCATTTT	CASSFWGGRDQPQHF
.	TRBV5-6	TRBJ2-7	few	TGTGCCAGCAGACCCGGGGGCTCGAGCTCCTACGAGCAGTACTTC	CASRPGGSSSYEQYF
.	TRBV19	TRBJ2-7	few	TGTGCCAGTAGTTCCAATCAACCCGGGACACCGCAGTACTTC	CASSSNQPGTPQYF
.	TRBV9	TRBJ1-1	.	TGTGCCAGCAGCGTATTGGGCAGGGGAACGAACACTGAAGCTTTCTTT	CASSVLGRGTNTEAFF
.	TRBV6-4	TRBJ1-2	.	TGTGCCAGCAGTGACTCCCCAAGGCGGAACTATGGCTACACCTTC	CASSDSPRRNYGYTF
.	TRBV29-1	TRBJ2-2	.	TGCAGCACGACAGGACCCAACACCGGGGAGCTGTTTTTT	CSTTGPNTGELFF
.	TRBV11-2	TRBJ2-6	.	TGTGCCAGCAGCGAACAGGGAACCGGGGCCAACGTCCTGACTTTC	CASSEQGTGANVLTF
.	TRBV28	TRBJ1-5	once	TGTGCCAGCAGTTCGCAACAGGGATACGATCAGCCCCAGCATTTT	CASSSQQGYDQPQHF
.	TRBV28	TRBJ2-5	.	TGTGCCAGCAGTCCAATCCTAGGACTAACACCGGAATCCCGGGAGACCCAGTACTTC	CASSPILGLTPESRETQYF
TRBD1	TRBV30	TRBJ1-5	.	TGTGCCTGGAGTGTTGGGACAGGGGGCCGTCAGCCCCAGCATTTT	CAWSVGTGGRQPQHF